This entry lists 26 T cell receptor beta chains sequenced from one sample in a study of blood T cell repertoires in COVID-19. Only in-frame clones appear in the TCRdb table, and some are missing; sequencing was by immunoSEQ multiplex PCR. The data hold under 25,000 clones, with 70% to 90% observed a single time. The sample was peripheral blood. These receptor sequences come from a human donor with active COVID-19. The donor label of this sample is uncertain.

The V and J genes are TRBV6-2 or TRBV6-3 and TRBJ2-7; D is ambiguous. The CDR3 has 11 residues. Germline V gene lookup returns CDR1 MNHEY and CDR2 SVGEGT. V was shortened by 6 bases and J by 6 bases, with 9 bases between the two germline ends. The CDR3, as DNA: TGTGCCAGCAGCAGCCCCCCCGAGCAGTACTTC. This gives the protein CASSSPPEQYF.

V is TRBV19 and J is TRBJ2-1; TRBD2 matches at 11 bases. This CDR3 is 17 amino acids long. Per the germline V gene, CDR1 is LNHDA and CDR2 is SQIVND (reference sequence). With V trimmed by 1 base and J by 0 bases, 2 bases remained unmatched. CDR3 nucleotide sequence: TGTGCCAGTAGTATAGTCACTAGCGGGAGCTCCTACAATGAGCAGTTCTTC. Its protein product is CASSIVTSGSSYNEQFF.

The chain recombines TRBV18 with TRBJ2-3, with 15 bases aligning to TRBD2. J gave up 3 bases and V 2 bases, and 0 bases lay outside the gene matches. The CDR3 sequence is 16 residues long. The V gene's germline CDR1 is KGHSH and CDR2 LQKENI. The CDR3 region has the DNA TGTGCCAGCTCACCAGGGACTAGCGGGAGGACAGATACGCAGTATTTT. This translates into CASSPGTSGRTDTQYF. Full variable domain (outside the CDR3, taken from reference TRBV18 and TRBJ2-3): NAGVMQNPRHLVRRRGQEARLRCSPMKGHSHVYWYRQLPEEGLKFMVYLQKENIIDESGMPKERFSAEFPKEGPSILRIQQVVRGDSAAYFCASSPGTSGRTDTQYFGPGTRLTVL.

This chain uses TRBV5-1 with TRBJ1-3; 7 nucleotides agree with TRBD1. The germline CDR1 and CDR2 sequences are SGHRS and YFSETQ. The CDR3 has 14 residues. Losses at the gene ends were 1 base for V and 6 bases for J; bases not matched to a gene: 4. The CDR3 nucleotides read TGCGCCAGCAGCTTGCTAGGGGGCGAAAACACCATATATTTT. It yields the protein CASSLLGGENTIYF.

The CDR3 DNA follows: TGCAGCGTGGGTCCTAGCGGGGCTCGGGAGCAGTTCTTC. Translated: CSVGPSGAREQFF. The chain uses TRBV29-1 and TRBJ2-1; TRBD2 agrees at 9 bases. Germline CDR1 SQVTM, CDR2 ANQGSEA. J lost 10 bases, V lost 6 bases, and 10 bases had no gene match. This CDR3 has 13 amino acids.

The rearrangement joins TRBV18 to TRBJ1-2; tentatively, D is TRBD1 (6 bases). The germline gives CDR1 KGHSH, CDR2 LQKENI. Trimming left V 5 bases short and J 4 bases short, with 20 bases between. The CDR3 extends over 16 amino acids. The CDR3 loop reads CASSSSSLTGTYGYTF. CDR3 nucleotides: TGTGCCAGCTCATCCTCAAGTCTCACAGGGACCTATGGCTACACCTTC.

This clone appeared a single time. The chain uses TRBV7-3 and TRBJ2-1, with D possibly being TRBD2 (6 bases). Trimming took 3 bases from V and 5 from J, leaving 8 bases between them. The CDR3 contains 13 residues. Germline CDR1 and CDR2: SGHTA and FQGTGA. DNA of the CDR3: TGTGCCAGCAGCTTCCGGGAGAACAATGAGCAGTTCTTC. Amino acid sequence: CASSFRENNEQFF.

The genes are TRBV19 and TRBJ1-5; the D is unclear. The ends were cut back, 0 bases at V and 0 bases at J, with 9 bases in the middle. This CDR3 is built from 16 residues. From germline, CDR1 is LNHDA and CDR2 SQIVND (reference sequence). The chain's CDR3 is CASSIEGRISNQPQHF. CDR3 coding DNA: TGTGCCAGTAGTATAGAAGGCAGGATTAGCAATCAGCCCCAGCATTTT.

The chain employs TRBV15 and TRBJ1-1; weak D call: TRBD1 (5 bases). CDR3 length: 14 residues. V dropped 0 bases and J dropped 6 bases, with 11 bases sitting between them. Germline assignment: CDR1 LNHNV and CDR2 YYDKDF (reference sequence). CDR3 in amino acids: CATSRDPRAAEAFF. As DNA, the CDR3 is TGTGCCACCAGCAGAGATCCCAGGGCCGCTGAAGCTTTCTTT.

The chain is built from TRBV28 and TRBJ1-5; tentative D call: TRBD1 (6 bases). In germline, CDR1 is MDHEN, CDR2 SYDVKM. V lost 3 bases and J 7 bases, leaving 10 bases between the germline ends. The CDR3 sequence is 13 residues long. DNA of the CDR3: TGTGCCAGCAGTTTGGGGGGGCCCCAGCCCCAGCATTTT. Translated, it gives CASSLGGPQPQHF.

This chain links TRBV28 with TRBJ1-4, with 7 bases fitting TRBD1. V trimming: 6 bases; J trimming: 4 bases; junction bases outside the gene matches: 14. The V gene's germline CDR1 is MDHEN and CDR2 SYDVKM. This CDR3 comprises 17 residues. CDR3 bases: TGTGCCAGCAGAAACCACGCCGGACAGGCTTTTAATGAAAAACTGTTTTTT. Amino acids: CASRNHAGQAFNEKLFF. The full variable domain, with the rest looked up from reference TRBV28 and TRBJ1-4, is DVKVTQSSRYLVKRTGEKVFLECVQDMDHENMFWYRQDPGLGLRLIYFSYDVKMKEKGDIPEGYSVSREKKERFSLILESASTNQTSMYLCASRNHAGQAFNEKLFFGSGTQLSVL.

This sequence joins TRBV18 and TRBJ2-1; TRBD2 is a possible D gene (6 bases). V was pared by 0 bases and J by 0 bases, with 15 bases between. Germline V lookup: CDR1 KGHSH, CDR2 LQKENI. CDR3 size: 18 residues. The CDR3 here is CASSPPIGTGVSYNEQFF. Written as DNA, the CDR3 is TGTGCCAGCTCACCACCCATCGGGACTGGGGTCTCCTACAATGAGCAGTTCTTC.

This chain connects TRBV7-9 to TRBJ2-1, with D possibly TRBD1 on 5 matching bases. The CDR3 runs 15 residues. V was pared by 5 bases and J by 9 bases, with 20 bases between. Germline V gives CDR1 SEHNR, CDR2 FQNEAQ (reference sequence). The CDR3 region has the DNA TGTGCCAGCAGCCCCCGAGGTGGCGGACAAATTGAGCAGTTCTTC. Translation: CASSPRGGGQIEQFF.

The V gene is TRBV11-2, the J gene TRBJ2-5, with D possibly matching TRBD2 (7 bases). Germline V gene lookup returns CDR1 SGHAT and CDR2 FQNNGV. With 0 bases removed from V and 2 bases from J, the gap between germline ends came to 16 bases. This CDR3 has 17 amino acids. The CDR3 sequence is CASSLDLGGAPQETQYF. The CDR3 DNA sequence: TGTGCCAGCAGCTTAGATCTTGGGGGGGCGCCACAAGAGACCCAGTACTTC.

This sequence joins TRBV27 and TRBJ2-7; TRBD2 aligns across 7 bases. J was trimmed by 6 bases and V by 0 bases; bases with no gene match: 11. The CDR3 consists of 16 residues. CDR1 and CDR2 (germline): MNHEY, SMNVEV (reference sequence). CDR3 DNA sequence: TGTGCCAGCAGTTTATCGTTCGGACTAGGAGGGCCCGAGCAGTACTTC. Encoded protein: CASSLSFGLGGPEQYF.

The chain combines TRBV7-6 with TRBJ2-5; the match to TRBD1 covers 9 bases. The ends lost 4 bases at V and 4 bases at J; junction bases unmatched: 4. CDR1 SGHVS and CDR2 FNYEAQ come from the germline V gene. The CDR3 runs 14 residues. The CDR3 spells CASSSGQGGETQYF. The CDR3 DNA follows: TGTGCCAGCAGCTCGGGACAGGGAGGAGAGACCCAGTACTTC.

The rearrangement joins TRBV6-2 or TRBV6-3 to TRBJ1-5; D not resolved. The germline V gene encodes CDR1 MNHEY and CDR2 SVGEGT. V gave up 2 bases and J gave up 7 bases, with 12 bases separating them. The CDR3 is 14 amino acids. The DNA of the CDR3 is TGTGCCAGCAGTTACCTCTCCCTCGGGCAGCCCCAGCATTTT. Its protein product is CASSYLSLGQPQHF.

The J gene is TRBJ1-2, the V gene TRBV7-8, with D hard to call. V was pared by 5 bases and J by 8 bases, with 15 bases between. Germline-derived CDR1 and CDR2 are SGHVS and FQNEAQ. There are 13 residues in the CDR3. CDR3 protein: CASSPGNNEGYTF. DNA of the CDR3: TGTGCCAGCAGCCCAGGAAACAACGAGGGCTACACCTTC.

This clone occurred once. CDR3 sequence: CASSAIGTVSGNTIYF. The DNA of the CDR3 is TGTGCCAGCAGCGCCATTGGGACAGTCTCTGGAAACACCATATATTTT. The chain couples TRBV9 to TRBJ1-3, with 7 bases identical to TRBD1. The CDR3 contains 16 residues. Losses at the gene ends were 3 bases for V and 0 bases for J; bases not matched to a gene: 6. Germline CDR1 and CDR2: SGDLS and YYNGEE.

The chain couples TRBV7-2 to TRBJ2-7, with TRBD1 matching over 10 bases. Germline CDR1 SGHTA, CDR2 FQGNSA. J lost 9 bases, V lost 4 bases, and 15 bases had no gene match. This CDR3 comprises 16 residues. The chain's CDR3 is CASSSRDRGGGSGQYF. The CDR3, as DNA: TGTGCCAGCAGCTCAAGGGACAGGGGAGGTGGTTCCGGGCAGTACTTC.

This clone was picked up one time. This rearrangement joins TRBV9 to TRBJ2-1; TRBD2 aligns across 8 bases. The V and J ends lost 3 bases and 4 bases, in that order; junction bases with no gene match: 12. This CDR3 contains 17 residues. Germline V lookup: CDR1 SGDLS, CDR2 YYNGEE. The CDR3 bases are TGTGCCAGCAGCGGGTCCCAGCCGGGAGGGATATACAATGAGCAGTTCTTC. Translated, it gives CASSGSQPGGIYNEQFF.

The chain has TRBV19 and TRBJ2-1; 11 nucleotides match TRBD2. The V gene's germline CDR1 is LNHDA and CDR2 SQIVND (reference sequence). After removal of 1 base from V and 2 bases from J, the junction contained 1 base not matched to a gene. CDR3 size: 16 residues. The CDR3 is CASSIVTSGTYNEQFF. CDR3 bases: TGTGCCAGTAGTATAGTGACTAGCGGGACCTACAATGAGCAGTTCTTC.

CDR3 nucleotides: TGTGCCAGCTTACAATCGGGTAGCCTACTCTCTAACTATGGCTACACCTTC. As protein: CASLQSGSLLSNYGYTF. The chain couples TRBV6-9 to TRBJ1-2; D remains ambiguous. The CDR3 spans 17 residues. The V end was cut by 8 bases, the J end by 0 bases, with 22 bases between. The germline CDR1 and CDR2 sequences are MNHGY and SVAAGI.

CDR3 nucleotides: TGCGCCAGCAGCCAAGTAAGACAGGGCGAAAACACCATATATTTT. Translated, it gives CASSQVRQGENTIYF. This chain links TRBV4-1 with TRBJ1-3; 7 nucleotides match TRBD1. The trim removed 1 base at V and 6 bases at J, leaving 6 bases unmatched. CDR1 is MGHRA and CDR2 is YSYEKL in the germline V gene. CDR3 length equals 15 residues.

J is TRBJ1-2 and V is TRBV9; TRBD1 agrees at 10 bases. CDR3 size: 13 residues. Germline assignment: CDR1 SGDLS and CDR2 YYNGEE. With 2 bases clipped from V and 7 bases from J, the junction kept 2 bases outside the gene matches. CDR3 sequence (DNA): TGTGCCAGCAGCGTCGGGACAGGGGTTGGCTACACCTTC. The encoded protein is CASSVGTGVGYTF.

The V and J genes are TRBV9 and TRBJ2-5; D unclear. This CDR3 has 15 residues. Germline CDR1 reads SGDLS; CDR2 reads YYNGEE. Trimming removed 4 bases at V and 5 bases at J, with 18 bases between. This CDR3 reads CASSRLSVGFETQYF. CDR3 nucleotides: TGTGCCAGCAGCAGACTTTCTGTAGGTTTTGAGACCCAGTACTTC.